The rows below give T cell receptor beta chains drawn from one sample of a study of cytomegalovirus exposure and HLA in healthy donors. Assay used: immunoSEQ multiplex PCR; TCRdb lists only in-frame clones, some missing. Among 130,000 or so clones listed, less than 80% were seen once. Sequencing input: PBMCs. These receptors originate from a man between 35 and 55 years old in good health and CMV-seropositive. Each CDR3 is given with its conserved first and last residue. The D gene is left open where the match is weak. Some rows have no size entry. The others give once, few or many, or a class for an expanded clone.

v_call: TRBV5-1
clone_size: NA
j_call: TRBJ2-3
d_call: NA
cdr3_aa: CASSSPGGGADTQYF
cdr3_nt: TGCGCCAGCAGCTCCCCTGGCGGGGGCGCAGATACGCAGTATTTT

v_call: TRBV28
clone_size: NA
j_call: TRBJ2-2
d_call: TRBD2
cdr3_aa: CASSHRQIGLVAGELFF
cdr3_nt: TGTGCCAGCAGTCACAGACAGATCGGACTAGTCGCCGGGGAGCTGTTTTTT

v_call: TRBV28
clone_size: NA
j_call: TRBJ2-3
d_call: NA
cdr3_aa: CASSGQWGLPRPDTQYF
cdr3_nt: TGTGCCAGCAGTGGTCAATGGGGCCTCCCCCGTCCGGATACGCAGTATTTT

v_call: TRBV10-2
clone_size: few
j_call: TRBJ2-7
d_call: NA
cdr3_aa: CASSGLDLEQYF
cdr3_nt: TGCGCCAGCAGTGGTCTAGATCTCGAGCAGTACTTC

v_call: TRBV6-5
clone_size: NA
j_call: TRBJ2-7
d_call: NA
cdr3_aa: CASSYSVRVVSYEQYF
cdr3_nt: TGTGCCAGCAGTTACTCGGTTCGAGTAGTCTCCTACGAGCAGTACTTC

v_call: TRBV6-1
clone_size: once
j_call: TRBJ1-1
d_call: TRBD1
cdr3_aa: CASNPTGKVDEAFF
cdr3_nt: TGTGCCAGCAACCCGACAGGGAAGGTGGATGAAGCTTTCTTT

v_call: TRBV2
clone_size: NA
j_call: TRBJ1-2
d_call: TRBD1
cdr3_aa: CASSPRGTGVGYTF
cdr3_nt: TGTGCCAGCAGTCCGAGAGGGACAGGGGTTGGCTACACCTTC

v_call: TRBV5-1
clone_size: NA
j_call: TRBJ1-6
d_call: TRBD1
cdr3_aa: CASSFDRAQSPLHF
cdr3_nt: TGCGCCAGCAGCTTCGACAGGGCACAATCACCCCTCCACTTT

v_call: TRBV11-2
clone_size: few
j_call: TRBJ2-7
d_call: TRBD1
cdr3_aa: CASSLGGPGQGSYEQYF
cdr3_nt: TGTGCCAGCAGCTTAGGGGGACCGGGACAGGGCTCCTACGAGCAGTACTTC

v_call: TRBV7-9
clone_size: NA
j_call: TRBJ2-1
d_call: TRBD2
cdr3_aa: CASSPGTSGGAHNEQFF
cdr3_nt: TGTGCCAGCAGCCCAGGGACTAGCGGGGGGGCCCACAATGAGCAGTTCTTC

v_call: TRBV6-1
clone_size: medium-sized
j_call: TRBJ2-5
d_call: NA
cdr3_aa: CASSLKTDLETQYF
cdr3_nt: TGTGCCAGCAGCCTAAAGACAGACCTAGAGACCCAGTACTTC

v_call: TRBV14
clone_size: NA
j_call: TRBJ2-5
d_call: TRBD2
cdr3_aa: CASSQGTSGSQETQYF
cdr3_nt: TGTGCCAGCAGCCAGGGGACTAGCGGGAGTCAAGAGACCCAGTACTTC

v_call: TRBV20-1
clone_size: NA
j_call: TRBJ2-1
d_call: TRBD2
cdr3_aa: CSEQAGEFF
cdr3_nt: TGCAGTGAACAAGCGGGAGAGTTCTTC

v_call: TRBV12-5
clone_size: few
j_call: TRBJ1-3
d_call: NA
cdr3_aa: CASGPSSGNTIYF
cdr3_nt: TGTGCTAGTGGCCCGAGCTCTGGAAACACCATATATTTT

v_call: TRBV28
clone_size: NA
j_call: TRBJ2-7
d_call: NA
cdr3_aa: CATLGRGTYEQYF
cdr3_nt: TGTGCCACCCTCGGCCGGGGAACCTACGAGCAGTACTTC

v_call: TRBV2
clone_size: NA
j_call: TRBJ1-5
d_call: NA
cdr3_aa: CASRYPDQPQHF
cdr3_nt: TGTGCCAGCAGGTATCCCGATCAGCCCCAGCATTTT

v_call: TRBV19
clone_size: NA
j_call: TRBJ2-5
d_call: NA
cdr3_aa: CASRAGQRETQYF
cdr3_nt: TGTGCCAGTAGGGCGGGGCAGAGAGAGACCCAGTACTTC

v_call: TRBV2
clone_size: NA
j_call: TRBJ2-7
d_call: NA
cdr3_aa: CASMRASSYEQYF
cdr3_nt: TGTGCCAGCATGCGTGCTAGCTCCTACGAGCAGTACTTC

v_call: TRBV7-6
clone_size: NA
j_call: TRBJ2-7
d_call: TRBD1
cdr3_aa: CASSLGPGQGWEQYF
cdr3_nt: TGTGCCAGCAGCTTGGGCCCGGGACAGGGCTGGGAGCAGTACTTC

v_call: TRBV7-9
clone_size: NA
j_call: TRBJ2-5
d_call: NA
cdr3_aa: CASASTRGVQETQYF
cdr3_nt: TGTGCCAGCGCTTCGACTAGAGGGGTCCAAGAGACCCAGTACTTC

v_call: TRBV5-1
clone_size: few
j_call: TRBJ1-3
d_call: NA
cdr3_aa: CASKESGNTIYF
cdr3_nt: TGCGCCAGCAAGGAGTCTGGAAACACCATATATTTT

v_call: TRBV6-1
clone_size: NA
j_call: TRBJ2-5
d_call: NA
cdr3_aa: CASTLVLQETQYF
cdr3_nt: TGTGCCAGCACCCTTGTCCTCCAAGAGACCCAGTACTTC